The clone carrying this T cell receptor beta chain has more than one count but fewer than ten. Germline V gene data show CDR1 as SEHNR and CDR2 as FQNEAQ (reference sequence). The CDR3 totals 15 residues. With 3 bases clipped from V and 9 bases from J, the junction kept 12 bases outside the gene matches. This specimen belongs to a study of early T cells in non-severe SARS-CoV-2 infection. Via MiXCR, TCRdb re-called the 5' RACE reads, giving one row per CDR3 protein. Of 100,000 to 150,000 distinct CDR3 sequences listed, 15% were seen once; the top ten hold roughly 22%. This receptor was obtained from an adult who was a healthcare worker with PCR-confirmed SARS-CoV-2 infection or an uninfected control (not recorded which). What was sequenced was whole blood. The chain joins TRBV7-9 to TRBJ2-5; 8 nucleotides match TRBD2. This CDR3 is CASSFESGTRRAQYF. In DNA, the CDR3 is TGTGCCAGCAGCTTCGAATCCGGGACTAGAAGGGCCCAGTACTTC.